This section outlines one T cell receptor beta chain sequence together with its context. The junction departs from the called germline gene at one end, perhaps through a read error. The data derive from a study of T cells after posttransplantation cyclophosphamide. The CDR3 contains 13 residues. The germline V gene has CDR1 SGHVS and CDR2 FQNEAQ. Only in-frame clones appear in the TCRdb table, and some are missing; sequencing was by immunoSEQ multiplex PCR. The table records about 50,000 clones, 85% to 95% of them present only once. V gene TRBV7-8 combines with J gene TRBJ2-3; D is perhaps TRBD1 (6 bases). The sequence came from a young woman in good health and a related stem cell transplant donor. Sequencing input: PBMCs. The CDR3 bases are TGTGCCAGCAGCTTAGCGGGGGCAGATACGCGGTATTTT. The encoded protein is CASSLAGADTRYF.